This paragraph covers one T cell receptor beta chain sequence. CDR3 length equals 15 residues. The V segment lost 5 bases and the J segment 6 bases; nucleotides outside the gene matches: 7. Germline values: CDR1 SGHVS, CDR2 FNYEAQ. Unique molecular identifiers were added to individual cDNA molecules. In TCRdb, the 5' RACE reads were re-called with MiXCR into one record per CDR3 protein. The sample consists of about 47,000 distinct CDR3 sequences, roughly 10% of them appearing once. The source of the sample is a study of early T cells in non-severe SARS-CoV-2 infection. The sequence was collected from an adult who was a healthcare worker with PCR-confirmed SARS-CoV-2 infection or an uninfected control (not recorded which). Sequencing used whole blood, obtained at baseline. The gene calls are TRBV7-6 and TRBJ2-3; 11 bases agree with TRBD2. The CDR3 DNA follows: TGTGCCAGCAGCACACGGACTAGCGGGTTGGATACGCAGTATTTT. Its translation is CASSTRTSGLDTQYF.